The next 12 T cell receptor beta chains were all read from a single sample in a study of cytomegalovirus exposure and HLA in healthy donors. The primer mix had 60 Vbeta and 13 Jbeta primers. The protocol was immunoSEQ multiplex PCR, while the TCRdb copy is restricted to in-frame clones and leaves out a portion. The table shows under 200,000 clones, with about three quarters occurring only once. The sequenced material came from PBMCs. These receptors originate from a woman aged 50 to 60 in good health and CMV-seropositive.

Concerning this clone itself: An end of the junction differs from the germline gene, which may be a read error. Within the sample, other DNA sequences also encode this same CDR3. The V call is TRBV11-3, the J call TRBJ1-1; D is unclear. Germline CDR1 reads SGHNT; CDR2 reads YENEEA. This CDR3 is 15 amino acids long. CDR3 in DNA: TGTGCCAGCAGCCCAGGACTGATACTGAACACTGAAGCCTTCTTT. Its translation is CASSPGLILNTEAFF.

V gene TRBV6-5 combines with J gene TRBJ2-7, with D possibly being TRBD2 (6 bases). V lost 0 bases to trimming and J lost 2 bases, with 11 bases between them. The CDR3 is made up of 15 amino acids. Germline CDR1 and CDR2: MNHEY and SVGAGI. CDR3: CASSYSRESTYEQYF. In nucleotides, the CDR3 is TGTGCCAGCAGTTACTCACGGGAGTCGACCTACGAGCAGTACTTC.

As for this clone: Sequence at one end of the junction differs from germline and may be a read error. This chain links TRBV30 with TRBJ1-1, with no clear D. Germline V gene data show CDR1 as GTSNPN and CDR2 as SVGIG (reference sequence). The CDR3 spans 12 residues. CDR3: CAWGVVNTEAFF. In DNA, the CDR3 is TGTGCCTGGGGTGTCGTTAACACTGAAGCTTTCTTT. Full variable domain (remainder filled in from reference TRBV30 and TRBJ1-1): SQTIHQWPATLVQPVGSPLSLECTVEGTSNPNLYWYRQAAGRGLQLLFYSVGIGQISSEVPQNLSASRPQDRQFILSSKKLLLSDSGFYLCAWGVVNTEAFFGQGTRLTVV.

V is TRBV7-2 and J is TRBJ2-7; 10 bases are shared with TRBD2. Germline lookup yields CDR1 SGHTA and CDR2 FQGNSA. The CDR3 sequence is 15 residues long. The V gene end was trimmed by 5 bases and the J gene end by 4 bases; junction bases not matched to a gene: 8. The CDR3 coding sequence is TGTGCCAGCAGCGAAAGCGGGGGGGACCAATACGAGCAGTACTTC. Translating it yields CASSESGGDQYEQYF.

The chain links TRBV28 to TRBJ2-3, with D possibly being TRBD2 (6 bases). The CDR3 covers 14 residues. CDR1 MDHEN and CDR2 SYDVKM come from the germline V gene. V was pared by 8 bases and J by 0 bases, with 12 bases between. In nucleotides, the CDR3 is TGTGCCAGCGAGCGGGCGTTGAGCACAGATACGCAGTATTTT. Translating gives CASERALSTDTQYF.

This clone has a handful of counts. V is TRBV4-2 and J is TRBJ2-7, with 10 bases matching TRBD2. The CDR3 runs 16 residues. From germline, CDR1 is LGHNA and CDR2 YNFKEQ. The V and J ends lost 0 bases and 0 bases, in that order; junction bases with no gene match: 2. The CDR3 sequence is CASSQEPSGSSYEQYF. The CDR3 DNA reads as TGTGCCAGCAGCCAAGAACCTAGCGGGAGCTCCTACGAGCAGTACTTC.

The chain joins TRBV18 to TRBJ1-1, with a possible D match to TRBD1 (5 bases). The germline V gene encodes CDR1 KGHSH and CDR2 LQKENI. Trimming took 0 bases from V and 3 from J, leaving 14 bases between them. The length of the CDR3 is 16 residues. This chain's CDR3 is CASSPPAGWGDTEAFF. The CDR3 DNA reads as TGTGCCAGCTCACCACCCGCGGGGTGGGGGGACACTGAAGCTTTCTTT.

This chain uses TRBV5-1 with TRBJ2-7; 8 bases fit TRBD1. Unmatched junction bases numbered 5, after V lost 4 bases and J lost 2 bases. This CDR3 is built from 14 residues. CDR1 and CDR2 from the germline V gene are SGHRS and YFSETQ. CDR3 residues: CASSPGQGPYEQYF. For the CDR3, the DNA is TGCGCCAGCAGCCCCGGACAGGGCCCCTACGAGCAGTACTTC.

The V call is TRBV5-1, the J call TRBJ2-2; no reliable D call. Germline V gene sequence: CDR1 SGHRS, CDR2 YFSETQ. Between the trimmed V and J ends, which lost 4 bases and 2 bases, there was a span of 9 bases. This CDR3 contains 14 residues. The CDR3 sequence is CASSRRSNTGELFF. The CDR3 DNA reads as TGCGCCAGCAGCCGACGGAGCAACACCGGGGAGCTGTTTTTT.

The count of this clone is one. The junction departs from the called germline gene at one end, perhaps through a read error. This sequence joins TRBV5-1 and TRBJ1-1, with 7 bases identical to TRBD1. Per germline, CDR1 SGHRS and CDR2 YFSETQ. The CDR3 runs 16 residues. This CDR3 reads CTSSLGGAPGGTEAFF. As DNA, the CDR3 is TGCACCAGCAGCTTGGGTGGAGCCCCAGGGGGCACTGAAGCTTTCTTT.

V and J are TRBV23-1 and TRBJ2-5; 7 positions match TRBD1. TRBV23-1 is classed as an ORF, of uncertain function. CDR3 length: 16 residues. V dropped 2 bases and J dropped 0; count of bases not matched to a gene: 6. DNA for the CDR3: TGCGCCAGCAGTCAAATGAGACAGGGACACCAAGAGACCCAGTACTTC. Translated: CASSQMRQGHQETQYF.

The chain combines TRBV9 with TRBJ1-2, with TRBD1 as a possible D gene (6 bases). The CDR3 is made up of 16 amino acids. Trimming pared 3 bases from V and 6 bases from J, leaving 21 bases between. CDR1 is SGDLS, CDR2 YYNGEE, per germline. This CDR3 reads CASSEANRADLNGYTF. CDR3 nucleotide sequence: TGTGCCAGCAGCGAGGCAAACAGGGCGGATCTAAATGGCTACACCTTC.